This T cell receptor beta chain originates from a study of T cell changes during pregnancy in multiple sclerosis. Trimming left V 4 bases short and J 2 bases short, with 11 bases between. Germline CDR1 reads MNHNS; CDR2 reads SASEGT. This CDR3 is built from 14 residues. TCRdb keeps only in-frame clones here, not all; method: immunoSEQ multiplex PCR. The sample shows about 60,000 clones, under 95% of them seen only once. V gene TRBV6-1 combines with J gene TRBJ1-2; D possibly corresponds to TRBD1 (5 bases). The clonotype comes from a female donor with multiple sclerosis, enrolled in a pregnancy study. The source was CD4+ T cells from peripheral blood mononuclear cells, collected in the second trimester of pregnancy. The CDR3 is CASSVTGRNYGYTF. For the CDR3, the DNA is TGTGCCAGCAGTGTTACAGGACGAAACTATGGCTACACCTTC.